The T cell receptor (beta chain) described here comes from a study of blood T cell repertoires in COVID-19. As for the study in general: Donors in the United States, Italy and Spain gave samples during acute or convalescent COVID-19.

Per the germline V gene, CDR1 is LNHDA and CDR2 is SQIVND (reference sequence). Trimming removed 6 bases at V and 0 bases at J, with 15 bases between. CDR3 size: 15 residues. Data came from immunoSEQ multiplex PCR; TCRdb stores just in-frame clones and leaves some out. The data show hundreds of thousands of clones, roughly 85% seen once. The TCR originated in a human donor in a cohort sampled during active COVID-19. The chain links TRBV19 to TRBJ2-7; perhaps TRBD1 as D (6 bases). Sequenced sample: peripheral blood. CDR3 nucleotides: TGTGCCAGTAGGATACAGGGAAGACCCTCCTACGAGCAGTACTTC. Translation: CASRIQGRPSYEQYF.